This TCR beta chain emerged from a study of T cell responses to AZD1222 COVID-19 vaccine (dated by TCRdb to 2020 to 2022). Regarding the study in general: AZD1222 recipients given second doses at about 4 weeks or at about 12 weeks were pooled, since spike-specific TCR depth and breadth were not found to differ between the two schedules. A total of roughly 240 trial participants underwent TCR sequencing, of whom nearly 210 received two doses of AZD1222 and about 26 received two doses of the MenACWY control vaccine. Trial participants were enrolled by age into 18-55, 56-69 and 70-plus year subgroups, with about 150, 27 and 61 TCR-sequenced participants respectively.

Trimming takes 1 base from V and 2 bases from J, and the germline ends sit 10 bases apart. CDR1 and CDR2 were assigned from the germline V gene (reference sequence) as LNHNV and YYDKDF. From cysteine to phenylalanine, the CDR3 is 15 amino acids long. The retained sequence is limited to the CDR3, 45 bases, with the frame set at the first base. The CDR3 regions of human TCRbeta chains were analyzed by immunosequencing. The original pipeline was this. TCRs in the repertoires were matched against a reference library of SARS-CoV-2-specific TCRs that had been generated with the MIRA antigen-specificity platform. Breadth was defined as the fraction of unique TCRs that were SARS-CoV-2-associated, and depth was defined as the fraction of total T cells that were SARS-CoV-2-associated. Using the MIRA data, each spike-specific TCR was assigned both to the spike region to which the TCR was reactive and to a CD4 or CD8 class. Log10-transformed breadth and depth values were compared by one-way ANOVA with Sidak's multiple comparisons tests. TCRdb provides this immuneACCESS table in a form limited to in-frame rearrangements. Some clones are lacking; in checked studies, under half of them reflect an unresolved V gene, and why the rest are absent is not known. V and J calls and clone size come straight from that table; D and trimming were deduced from the DNA. Within this sample are tens of thousands of clones, with about 85% of them counted one time only. Roughly a fifth of the sample is held by the ten biggest clonotypes.

Interpreted using the paper, the time point label stands for: baseline before first vaccination. Samples from vaccinated people were obtained from the UK trials COV001 and COV002, which included a single-blind randomized controlled phase 2/3 trial of AZD1222 (ChAdOx1 nCoV-19) in healthy adults. For TCRbeta chain sequencing, PBMC samples were collected from trial participants at day 0 and at day 28 after the second dose. As regards this clone: This receptor's antigen is unknown. Base qualities are not at hand, and no much larger clone is one base apart.

Summary of the overall study and its limitations: After two AZD1222 doses, spike-specific TCR breadth and depth were significantly higher than at day 0 and than in MenACWY recipients. In the small 56-69-year group, the increase in depth fell short of significance, most likely because of low power. Because no day 14 peak-response samples were available, repertoires were characterized only after the peak T cell response. Nearly half of unique spike-specific TCRs reportedly recognized epitopes outside regions mutated in the B.1.351 and B.1.1.7 variants. The whole spike protein was spanned by vaccine-associated CD4 TCRs, and dominant responses were seen in regions 160-218 and 743-854. Only six AZD1222 recipients were SARS-CoV-2 seropositive at baseline, limiting conclusions about previously exposed vaccinees. Participants were mostly white British and included more females than males, and it was suggested by the authors that clonal diversity may have been underestimated.

The TCR sequence derives from an adult in good health. This sequence uses TRBV15 and TRBJ2-3, with the D gene not clear enough to name. Material: peripheral blood, obtained on day 0 of AZD1222 vaccination. The nucleotides are TGTGCCACCAGCAGAGCCCGGGCTGTCACAGATACGCAGTATTTT. Translated, this gives CATSRARAVTDTQYF.